This T cell receptor (beta chain) derives from a study of blood T cell repertoires in COVID-19. Study-wide background: Specimens from acute and convalescent COVID-19 originated in the United States, Italy and Spain. Sample material is recorded as cDNA or gDNA derived from T cells, B-cell-depleted T cells, or PBMCs.

Original analysis: From reference gene primer amplification, estimates of nucleated cell counts were derived. Assay: immunoSEQ multiplex PCR; the TCRdb copy retains only in-frame clones and omits some. V and J calls plus clone size are reproduced from that table; the DNA served to infer D and trimming. The sample carries about 130,000 clones, about four fifths recorded once. V gave up 1 base and J gave up 8 bases, with 17 bases separating them. CDR3 length: 15 residues. Germline V gene data show CDR1 as SGHAT and CDR2 as FQNNGV. The clonotype comes from a woman between 55 and 75 years old with acute or convalescent COVID-19. The J gene is TRBJ1-2, the V gene TRBV11-2; D might be TRBD1 (6 bases). Specimen: peripheral blood. CDR3 nucleotides: TGTGCCAGCAGCTTAGGTGTGAGACAGGCCTTCGGCTACACCTTC. Its protein is CASSLGVRQAFGYTF.